A selection of T cell receptor beta chains follows, all from one sample in a study of post-analysis software for immune sequencing data. Via MiXCR, TCRdb re-called the PCR reads, giving one row per CDR3 protein. Of under 650,000 distinct CDR3 sequences in the sample, 44% are singletons; the top ten hold roughly 1.8%. Specimen: blood. These receptors all stem from a girl aged 5 to 17 with multiple sclerosis. CDR3s include the opening cysteine and the closing phenylalanine or tryptophan. The D gene is left open where the match is weak. Clone size appears in some rows only: once, few, many, or a class for an expanded clone.

clone size	D gene	V gene	J gene	CDR3 DNA	CDR3 protein
-	-	TRBV9	TRBJ2-2	TGTGCCAGCAGCGCCTCGTACAGCGGGTTGAACACCGGGGAGCTGTTTTTT	CASSASYSGLNTGELFF
-	-	TRBV5-1	TRBJ2-7	TGCGCCAGCAGCTTGGCCGACATGTCCGAGCAGTACTTC	CASSLADMSEQYF
few	-	TRBV6-5	TRBJ2-6	TGTGCCGCCCAGACCGGTTCTGGGGCCAACGTCCTGACTTTC	CAAQTGSGANVLTF
many	-	TRBV7-8	TRBJ2-5	TGTGCCAGCAGCTTAACGTGGGGCGACCAAGAGACCCAGTACTTC	CASSLTWGDQETQYF
-	TRBD1	TRBV20-1	TRBJ2-7	TGCAGTGCTAGAATCCGGGACAGGGGTTTCTACGAGCAGTACTTC	CSARIRDRGFYEQYF
-	-	TRBV3-1	TRBJ2-5	TGTGCCAGCAGCCGTCCCTCGGGACGACAAGAGACCCAGTACTTC	CASSRPSGRQETQYF
-	TRBD2	TRBV3-1	TRBJ2-7	TGTGCCAGCAGCGCGACCGGGACTAGCGGAACCGGGGAGCAGTACTTC	CASSATGTSGTGEQYF
-	-	TRBV15	TRBJ1-5	TGTGCCACCAGCAGAGCGGGTTCGCAGCCCCAGCATTTT	CATSRAGSQPQHF
-	-	TRBV5-1	TRBJ2-5	TGCGCCAGCAGCTTTCAGGCTTTACAAGAGACCCAGTACTTC	CASSFQALQETQYF
-	-	TRBV4-1	TRBJ1-5	TGCGCCAGCAGCCAAGAGAGCAGCCTTCAACAGCCCCAGCATTTT	CASSQESSLQQPQHF
many	-	TRBV6-4	TRBJ2-3	TGTGCCAGCAGTGAAGGCCCAGGCTCCACAGATACGCAGTATTTT	CASSEGPGSTDTQYF
few	-	TRBV12-3/TRBV12-4	TRBJ2-7	TGTGCCAGCAGCGGACAGCGGAGCTACGAGCAGTACTTC	CASSGQRSYEQYF
-	TRBD2	TRBV29-1	TRBJ2-1	TGCAGCGCCGGGGGGCTAGCGGGAGTTTATGAGCAGTTCTTC	CSAGGLAGVYEQFF
-	TRBD2	TRBV6-5	TRBJ2-7	TGTGCCAGCAGTTACTCGTCGACTAGCGGTTCCTACGAGCAGTACTTC	CASSYSSTSGSYEQYF
-	-	TRBV20-1	TRBJ2-1	TGCAGTGCTGGAGGGGGTGTAGGGGGTCGACAAGCACGCTCCTACAATGAGCAGTTCTTC	CSAGGGVGGRQARSYNEQFF
-	-	TRBV11-1	TRBJ2-5	TGTGCCAGCAGCTATTCAGGGATCCAAGAGACCCAGTACTTC	CASSYSGIQETQYF
-	-	TRBV7-9	TRBJ2-5	TGTGCCAGCAGCTTAGTAGGTCAGGGCGAGACCCAGTACTTC	CASSLVGQGETQYF
-	-	TRBV4-1	TRBJ2-7	TGCGCCAGCAGACCTAATCCTGAGTACGAGCAGTACTTC	CASRPNPEYEQYF
-	-	TRBV12-3/TRBV12-4	TRBJ1-4	TGTGCCAGCAGTCCCAGGGGTGAGGGGAAGGATGAAAAACTGTTTTTT	CASSPRGEGKDEKLFF
-	-	TRBV15	TRBJ2-1	TGTGCCACCAGCAGAGATACGGCGAGATTGTTCTTC	CATSRDTARLFF
-	-	TRBV7-8	TRBJ2-5	TGTGCCAGCAGCCCAGATCGGGTCTTTAGCCAAGAGACCCAGTACTTC	CASSPDRVFSQETQYF
-	TRBD1	TRBV5-1	TRBJ2-7	TGCGCCAACAGCCCCGGGACAGTCTCCTACGAGCAGTACTTC	CANSPGTVSYEQYF
few	TRBD1	TRBV30	TRBJ2-5	TGTGCCTGGATAACCGGGACAGGGATAGGAGAGCAGTACTTC	CAWITGTGIGEQYF
-	-	TRBV12-3/TRBV12-4	TRBJ1-6	TGTGCCAGCAGTTTAATGGCTACCCAGTCACCCCTCCACTTT	CASSLMATQSPLHF
few	TRBD1	TRBV5-1	TRBJ2-7	TGCGCCAGCAGCCCTTTACCTGGGACAGCGACTTCCTACGAGCAGTACTTC	CASSPLPGTATSYEQYF
-	TRBD2	TRBV29-1	TRBJ2-1	TGCAGCGTTGGGAAGGCTAGCGGGATGGCTGAGCAGTTCTTC	CSVGKASGMAEQFF